Each of the 12 T cell receptor beta chains below was sequenced from the same sample in a study of beta chain features in type 1 diabetes. General study results and limits: TCRB CDR3s were moderately but significantly shorter in Type 1 diabetes patients in all four CD4+ subsets.

Sequencing targeted expressed TCRB transcripts, as all isolated RNA had been reverse transcribed. Method: immunoSEQ multiplex PCR; TCRdb's copy keeps in-frame clones and lacks some. Of 100,000 to 150,000 clones in the sample, roughly 17% were seen once. These receptors lack a known antigen. Sequenced material: central memory CD4+ T cells from blood. Source of these receptors: a man younger than 30 with type 1 diabetes.

This clone was observed a handful of times. The rearrangement joins TRBV5-1 to TRBJ2-3; a weak D match, TRBD2 (5 bases). In germline, CDR1 is SGHRS, CDR2 YFSETQ. V was cut by 2 bases and J by 2 bases, with 18 bases left in between. The CDR3 has 17 residues. CDR3 amino acids: CASSLGPSSGVTDTQYF. CDR3 bases: TGCGCCAGCAGCTTAGGCCCGTCCAGCGGCGTCACAGATACGCAGTATTTT.

This clone was seen more than once but under ten times. The chain employs TRBV20-1 and TRBJ2-7; the D is unclear. The CDR3 totals 11 residues. Germline V gene sequence: CDR1 DFQATT, CDR2 SNEGSKA (reference sequence). Trimming pared 6 bases from V and 6 bases from J, leaving 12 bases between. CDR3 residues: CSAPREPEQYF. The DNA of the CDR3 is TGCAGTGCCCCGCGAGAACCCGAGCAGTACTTC.

The chain has TRBV27 and TRBJ2-5; 9 bases fit TRBD1. J was trimmed by 4 bases and V by 5 bases; bases with no gene match: 5. The CDR3 covers 14 residues. Germline values: CDR1 MNHEY, CDR2 SMNVEV (reference sequence). This chain's CDR3 is CASSQDRGGETQYF. The CDR3 region has the DNA TGTGCCAGCAGTCAGGACAGGGGAGGAGAGACCCAGTACTTC.

The chain uses TRBV7-9 and TRBJ2-1, with 14 bases fitting TRBD2. Per the germline V gene, CDR1 is SEHNR and CDR2 is FQNEAQ (reference sequence). This CDR3 comprises 19 residues. Losses at the gene ends were 3 bases for V and 0 bases for J; bases not matched to a gene: 7. The CDR3 bases are TGTGCCAGCAGCTTCGAACTGGGGACTAGCGGGAGCTCCTACAATGAGCAGTTCTTC. Its protein product is CASSFELGTSGSSYNEQFF.

The chain has TRBV5-4 and TRBJ2-1, with D maybe TRBD2 (6 bases). Trimming took off 4 bases at V and 6 bases at J, with 20 bases between the two ends. Germline CDR1 SGHNT, CDR2 YYREEE (reference sequence). The CDR3 is 16 residues long. The CDR3 loop reads CASSPMTSRRGNEQFF. The DNA of the CDR3 is TGTGCCAGCAGCCCCATGACATCCCGGAGGGGCAATGAGCAGTTCTTC.

This clone was observed a handful of times. The rearrangement links TRBV2 to TRBJ2-1; TRBD1 aligns across 9 bases. V trimming: 10 bases; J trimming: 4 bases; junction bases outside the gene matches: 8. The CDR3 has 14 residues. CDR1 is SNHLY and CDR2 is FYNNEI in the germline V gene. CDR3 bases: TGTGCCACCAATGGACAGGGGAGGTACAATGAGCAGTTCTTC. Protein sequence: CATNGQGRYNEQFF.

This clone was seen a few times. This chain uses TRBV7-6 with TRBJ2-5, with 7 positions matching TRBD2. The CDR3 spans 16 residues. V trimming: 5 bases; J trimming: 5 bases; junction bases outside the gene matches: 14. Germline assignment: CDR1 SGHVS and CDR2 FNYEAQ. This chain's CDR3 is CASSLGPSGGEETQYF. CDR3 coding DNA: TGTGCCAGCAGCCTCGGACCCTCGGGGGGAGAGGAGACCCAGTACTTC.

This chain joins TRBV29-1 and TRBJ2-1; 13 bases agree with TRBD2. J was trimmed by 4 bases and V by 1 base; bases with no gene match: 10. Germline loops: CDR1 SQVTM, CDR2 ANQGSEA. CDR3 length: 18 amino acids. The DNA of the CDR3 is TGCAGCGTTGAAGTCCCCCTGACTAGCGGGAGGCCGTACAATGAGCAGTTCTTC. Amino acid sequence: CSVEVPLTSGRPYNEQFF.

This chain uses TRBV6-6 with TRBJ2-1; no definite D call. V was cut by 6 bases and J by 4 bases, with 19 bases left in between. CDR3 size: 16 residues. Germline CDR1 is MNHNY and CDR2 is SVGAGI (reference sequence). Here the CDR3 DNA reads TGTGCCAGCAGAACCCTACAGAATATCCATTACAATGAGCAGTTCTTC. Translated, it gives CASRTLQNIHYNEQFF.

This clone showed up just a few times. The rearrangement links TRBV29-1 to TRBJ2-7; the D is unclear. Trimming stripped 5 bases from V and 3 bases from J, with 11 bases between. The CDR3 loop spans 12 amino acids. CDR1 and CDR2 (germline): SQVTM, ANQGSEA. CDR3 in DNA: TGCAGCGTTCTCTCCTTCAACTACGAGCAGTACTTC. Translated: CSVLSFNYEQYF.

This clone was seen only a few times. J is TRBJ2-3 and V is TRBV18; 7 bases align to TRBD1. With 0 bases clipped from V and 6 bases from J, the junction kept 0 bases outside the gene matches. CDR1 is KGHSH, CDR2 LQKENI, per germline. The CDR3 length is 13 residues. The CDR3 DNA reads TGTGCCAGCTCACCACCGACAGGGGATACGCAGTATTTT. Translated: CASSPPTGDTQYF.

The chain uses TRBV2 and TRBJ1-5, with D perhaps TRBD1 (5 bases). V lost 2 bases, J lost 4 bases, and 9 bases lay in between. The CDR3 is 14 residues long. In germline, CDR1 is SNHLY, CDR2 FYNNEI. The CDR3 bases are TGTGCCAGCAGTGAATTAGGGGTAAATCAGCCCCAGCATTTT. Translating gives CASSELGVNQPQHF.